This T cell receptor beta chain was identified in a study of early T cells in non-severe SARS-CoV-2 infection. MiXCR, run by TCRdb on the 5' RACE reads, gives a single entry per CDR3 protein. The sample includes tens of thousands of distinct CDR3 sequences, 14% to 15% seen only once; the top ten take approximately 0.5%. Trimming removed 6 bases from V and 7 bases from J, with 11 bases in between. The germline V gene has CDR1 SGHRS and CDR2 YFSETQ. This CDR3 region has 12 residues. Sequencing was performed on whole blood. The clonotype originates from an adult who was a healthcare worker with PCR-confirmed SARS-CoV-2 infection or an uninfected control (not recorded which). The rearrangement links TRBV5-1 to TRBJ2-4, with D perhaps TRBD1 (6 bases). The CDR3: CASKEQGNIQYF. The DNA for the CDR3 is TGCGCCAGCAAGGAGCAGGGGAACATTCAGTACTTC. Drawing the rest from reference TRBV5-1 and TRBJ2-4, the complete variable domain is KAGVTQTPRYLIKTRGQQVTLSCSPISGHRSVSWYQQTPGQGLQFLFEYFSETQRNKGNFPGRFSGRQFSNSRSEMNVSTLELGDSALYLCASKEQGNIQYFGAGTRLSVL.